This passage covers 6 T cell receptor beta chains from one sample sequenced in a study of OX40 agonist ivuxolimab in advanced cancers. The method was immunoSEQ multiplex PCR; TCRdb's version includes in-frame clones alone and lacks a portion of them. The sample lists around 70,000 clones; around nine tenths were seen once. The starting material was CD4+ or CD8+ T cells sorted from blood, obtained in a trial of the OX40 agonist ivuxolimab. The receptor source for this set is an adult with an advanced solid tumor such as melanoma, head and neck, liver or kidney cancer.

This clone was observed a single time. CDR3 nucleotides: TGTGCCAGCAGTCCCGGGACAGGCTTTGATGGCTACACCTTC. This gives the protein CASSPGTGFDGYTF. The rearrangement links TRBV6-6 to TRBJ1-2, with 8 bases aligning to TRBD1. Germline CDR1 and CDR2: MNHNY and SVGAGI (reference sequence). Trimming at V came to 5 bases and at J to 6 bases, leaving 8 bases not matched to a gene. CDR3 length equals 14 residues.

The V call is TRBV19, the J call TRBJ2-1; D is perhaps TRBD2 (6 bases). Deletions cut 3 bases from V and 5 bases from J, with 11 bases between. Germline V CDR1 and CDR2: LNHDA, SQIVND (reference sequence). This CDR3 is built from 14 residues. This CDR3 is CASSITSWHNEQFF. CDR3 DNA: TGTGCCAGTAGTATTACTAGCTGGCACAATGAGCAGTTCTTC.

The rearrangement joins TRBV7-6 to TRBJ2-1; 9 bases fit TRBD1. CDR1 and CDR2 from the germline V gene are SGHVS and FNYEAQ. With V trimmed by 3 bases and J by 3 bases, 6 bases remained unmatched. The CDR3 extends over 16 amino acids. The CDR3 DNA sequence: TGTGCCAGCAGCTTCCCGGGACAGGGCTTCTACAATGAGCAGTTCTTC. This translates into CASSFPGQGFYNEQFF.

V gene TRBV6-1 combines with J gene TRBJ1-5; tentatively, D is TRBD1 (5 bases). Germline CDR1 reads MNHNS; CDR2 reads SASEGT. The CDR3 covers 15 residues. Trimming took off 1 base at V and 0 bases at J, with 7 bases between the two ends. CDR3 nucleotides: TGTGCCAGCAGTGAAGGGGGCTATAGCAATCAGCCCCAGCATTTT. Its translation: CASSEGGYSNQPQHF.

The rearrangement links TRBV5-4 to TRBJ1-4; tentatively, D is TRBD1 (6 bases). CDR3 length equals 12 residues. Per germline, CDR1 SGHNT and CDR2 YYREEE (reference sequence). Deletions cut 7 bases from V and 6 bases from J, with 10 bases between. CDR3 coding DNA: TGTGCCAGCTCAAGGGGGGATGAAAAACTGTTTTTT. Its translation is CASSRGDEKLFF.

The V gene is TRBV4-1, the J gene TRBJ2-3; 9 bases are shared with TRBD2. The V and J ends lost 0 bases and 5 bases, in that order; junction bases with no gene match: 6. CDR1 is MGHRA, CDR2 YSYEKL, per germline. This CDR3 has 16 amino acids. In DNA, the CDR3 is TGCGCCAGCAGCCAAGAAGGCGGGGGGGCTGGAGATACGCAGTATTTT. Protein sequence: CASSQEGGGAGDTQYF.